These 29 T cell receptor beta chains came from one sample sequenced in a study of blood T cell repertoires in COVID-19. The repertoire was sequenced with immunoSEQ multiplex PCR; TCRdb's copy has only in-frame clones and lacks some. This table holds 310,000 or so clones, roughly 87% found once. Sequenced sample: PBMCs or T cells enriched from blood (not recorded which). These receptors were taken from a woman under 30 who had recovered from COVID-19.

The genes are TRBV6-5 and TRBJ2-7; tentative D call: TRBD1 (6 bases). CDR3 length equals 15 residues. V was trimmed by 6 bases and J by 0 bases, leaving 15 bases between them. CDR1 and CDR2 (germline): MNHEY, SVGAGI. The CDR3, as DNA: TGTGCCAGCAGACGATACCAGGGGCACTCCTACGAGCAGTACTTC. Its translation is CASRRYQGHSYEQYF.

The chain carries TRBV20-1 and TRBJ1-2; 7 positions match TRBD1. This CDR3 is 14 amino acids long. The germline V gene has CDR1 DFQATT and CDR2 SNEGSKA (reference sequence). The junction had 9 bases not matched to a gene; V was cut back by 3 bases and J by 5 bases. The CDR3 DNA reads TGCAGTGCTAGTGGGACAGCGTACCTGTATGGCTACACCTTC. Protein sequence: CSASGTAYLYGYTF.

This rearrangement joins TRBV18 to TRBJ2-2; D is possibly TRBD1 (5 bases). CDR3 size: 13 residues. V was pared by 9 bases and J by 6 bases, with 14 bases between. The germline gives CDR1 KGHSH, CDR2 LQKENI. CDR3 DNA: TGTGCCAGTCATCCAGGGTGGCCCGGGGAGCTGTTTTTT. Translating gives CASHPGWPGELFF.

CDR3 sequence (DNA): TGCGCCAGCAGCACAGGACCAACGAAGGGAAATGAGCAGTTCTTC. Translated: CASSTGPTKGNEQFF. This chain uses TRBV5-1 with TRBJ2-1, with D tentatively TRBD1 (5 bases). The CDR3 totals 15 residues. CDR1 SGHRS and CDR2 YFSETQ come from the germline V gene. The V and J ends lost 4 bases and 7 bases respectively, with 18 bases between them.

The chain links TRBV7-2 to TRBJ1-1, with unresolved D. V lost 5 bases to trimming and J lost 4 bases, with 17 bases between them. This CDR3 is built from 15 residues. Germline V gene lookup returns CDR1 SGHTA and CDR2 FQGNSA. The CDR3: CASSTRLGRGTEAFF. CDR3 sequence (DNA): TGTGCCAGCAGCACCCGACTAGGGCGTGGCACTGAAGCTTTCTTT.

V usage is TRBV9 and J usage is TRBJ2-7; the D gene is possibly TRBD2 (5 bases). Per germline, CDR1 SGDLS and CDR2 YYNGEE. There are 15 residues in the CDR3. V was clipped by 0 bases and J by 3 bases, with 13 bases between them. The CDR3 DNA is TGTGCCAGCAGCGTAGGTCGGGAAATCGGCTACGAGCAGTACTTC. It translates to CASSVGREIGYEQYF.

Only one count was recorded for this clone. The rearrangement links TRBV19 to TRBJ1-1; 8 bases match TRBD1. From germline, CDR1 is LNHDA and CDR2 SQIVND (reference sequence). The CDR3 runs 13 residues. V shed 7 bases, J shed 5 bases, and the junction held 6 bases outside the gene matches. The CDR3: CASTWTGRTEAFF. Here the CDR3 DNA reads TGTGCCAGTACCTGGACAGGGCGTACTGAAGCTTTCTTT.

This chain uses TRBV21-1 with TRBJ1-6; the table's TRBD1 call for D was not verified on the DNA. TRBV21-1 is classified as a pseudogene. This CDR3 is 15 amino acids long. The CDR3 sequence: CASTTYGQGAITLHF. In DNA form, the CDR3 reads TGTGCCAGCACCACCTACGGGCAGGGCGCCATCACCCTCCACTTT.

The chain couples TRBV19 to TRBJ1-1; 7 nucleotides align to TRBD1. The germline V gene has CDR1 LNHDA and CDR2 SQIVND (reference sequence). This CDR3 region has 15 residues. V dropped 10 bases and J dropped 6; count of bases not matched to a gene: 17. The CDR3 DNA reads as TGTGCCACTCTAGGGGGCCGTTACGGTTATTCTGAAGCTTTCTTT. It translates to CATLGGRYGYSEAFF.

The V gene is TRBV5-1, the J gene TRBJ2-5, with 11 bases fitting TRBD2. In germline, CDR1 is SGHRS, CDR2 YFSETQ. Trimming took 1 base from V and 7 from J; bases not matched to a gene: 9. CDR3 length: 16 residues. CDR3 in amino acids: CASSLPTSGEGGTQYF. The CDR3 bases are TGCGCCAGCAGCTTGCCGACTAGCGGGGAGGGCGGGACCCAGTACTTC.

The rearrangement links TRBV10-3 to TRBJ2-7, with D perhaps TRBD2 (5 bases). Trimming took off 2 bases at V and 6 bases at J, with 11 bases between the two ends. The CDR3 has 13 amino acids. Germline values: CDR1 ENHRY, CDR2 SYGVKD. The CDR3 nucleotides are TGTGCCATCAGTGAGGCCGGAGGCCCCGAGCAGTACTTC. Translation gives CAISEAGGPEQYF.

The chain has TRBV7-2 and TRBJ2-7; 7 bases map to TRBD1. J lost 4 bases, V lost 3 bases, and 9 bases had no gene match. The CDR3 is 15 amino acids. Germline V lookup: CDR1 SGHTA, CDR2 FQGNSA. The CDR3 sequence is CASSFDRVPKYEQYF. Written as DNA, the CDR3 is TGTGCCAGCAGCTTCGACAGGGTTCCTAAGTACGAGCAGTACTTC.

V and J are TRBV12-3 or TRBV12-4 and TRBJ1-1; D remains unclear. The ends were cut back, 2 bases at V and 1 base at J, with 5 bases in the middle. CDR3 length: 13 amino acids. The CDR3 DNA follows: TGTGCCAGCAGTTTACTGTGGAACACTGAAGCTTTCTTT. Amino acids: CASSLLWNTEAFF.

In its sample, this clone was seen a few times. The chain has TRBV7-9 and TRBJ1-1; D may be TRBD1 (6 bases). The CDR3 has 15 residues. Germline CDR1 and CDR2: SEHNR and FQNEAQ (reference sequence). V lost 5 bases to trimming and J lost 3 bases, with 16 bases between them. In nucleotides, the CDR3 is TGTGCCAGCAGCACCCGCAGGGGTAGGGACACTGAAGCTTTCTTT. Translating it yields CASSTRRGRDTEAFF. Drawing the rest from reference TRBV7-9 and TRBJ1-1, the complete variable domain is DTGVSQNPRHKITKRGQNVTFRCDPISEHNRLYWYRQTLGQGPEFLTYFQNEAQLEKSRLLSDRFSAERPKGSFSTLEIQRTEQGDSAMYLCASSTRRGRDTEAFFGQGTRLTVV.

This chain connects TRBV2 to TRBJ2-3, with D maybe TRBD1 (5 bases). V gave up 3 bases and J gave up 0 bases, with 10 bases separating them. The CDR3 length is 15 residues. The germline CDR1 and CDR2 sequences are SNHLY and FYNNEI. For the CDR3, the DNA is TGTGCCAGCAGTGAGGGCAGGGTAAGCACAGATACGCAGTATTTT. Protein product: CASSEGRVSTDTQYF.

This clone has just one count. The rearrangement links TRBV2 to TRBJ2-5, with a tentative D call TRBD2 (5 bases). Trimming took off 6 bases at V and 2 bases at J, with 10 bases between the two ends. The V gene's germline CDR1 is SNHLY and CDR2 FYNNEI. The CDR3 loop spans 13 amino acids. The CDR3 here is CASRVDLQETQYF. The DNA for the CDR3 is TGTGCCAGCAGGGTGGACTTACAAGAGACCCAGTACTTC.

The rearrangement joins TRBV7-8 to TRBJ2-1, with unresolved D. Germline CDR1 and CDR2: SGHVS and FQNEAQ. The CDR3 has 13 residues. Deletions cut 3 bases from V and 5 bases from J, with 8 bases between. The CDR3 nucleotides read TGTGCCAGCAGCTTTCCAGGAAACAATGAGCAGTTCTTC. This codes for CASSFPGNNEQFF.

V is TRBV25-1 and J is TRBJ2-3; 7 bases agree with TRBD1. This CDR3 has 13 residues. Germline CDR1 MGHDK, CDR2 SYGVNS. After removal of 4 bases from V and 9 bases from J, the junction contained 7 bases not matched to a gene. The CDR3 sequence is CASSANRGGTQYF. In DNA, the CDR3 is TGTGCCAGCAGTGCGAACAGGGGCGGAACGCAGTATTTT.

This clone came up a few times. The genes are TRBV7-6 and TRBJ2-7; D is perhaps TRBD2 (7 bases). V lost 5 bases and J 4 bases, leaving 18 bases between the germline ends. From germline, CDR1 is SGHVS and CDR2 FNYEAQ. The CDR3 is 15 amino acids. The DNA for the CDR3 is TGTGCCAGCAGCCGGACTACGGGGGGCGGGTACGAGCAGTACTTC. Residues: CASSRTTGGGYEQYF.

The genes are TRBV3-1 (or the pseudogene TRBV3-2) and TRBJ2-3; D is perhaps TRBD2 (6 bases). V lost 5 bases, J lost 0 bases, and 15 bases lay in between. The CDR3 has 16 amino acids. The germline CDR1 and CDR2 sequences are LGHDT and YNNKEL (reference sequence). CDR3 in amino acids: CASSSRRAPSTDTQYF. The CDR3 nucleotides are TGTGCCAGCAGCTCCCGGAGGGCTCCTAGCACAGATACGCAGTATTTT.

The rearrangement links TRBV7-2 to TRBJ2-7; TRBD1 agrees at 12 bases. From germline, CDR1 is SGHTA and CDR2 FQGNSA. The length of the CDR3 is 16 residues. V gave up 1 base and J gave up 5 bases; unmatched junction bases: 6. The CDR3 coding sequence is TGTGCCAGCAGCTTAGTAGCGGGACAGGGGGCGAACGAGCAGTACTTC. Its translation: CASSLVAGQGANEQYF. Together with reference TRBV7-2 and TRBJ2-7, the CDR3 gives the full variable domain: GAGVSQSPSNKVTEKGKDVELRCDPISGHTALYWYRQSLGQGLEFLIYFQGNSAPDKSGLPSDRFSAERTGGSVSTLTIQRTQQEDSAVYLCASSLVAGQGANEQYFGPGTRLTVT.

The chain combines TRBV7-8 with TRBJ2-7; D gene uncertain. CDR1 is SGHVS, CDR2 FQNEAQ, per germline. The CDR3 spans 16 residues. V was pared by 4 bases and J by 2 bases, with 18 bases between. The CDR3: CASSSPTLWHPYEQYF. The CDR3, as DNA: TGTGCCAGCAGCTCTCCGACTTTGTGGCACCCCTACGAGCAGTACTTC. Drawing the rest from reference TRBV7-8 and TRBJ2-7, the complete variable domain is GAGVSQSPRYKVAKRGQDVALRCDPISGHVSLFWYQQALGQGPEFLTYFQNEAQLDKSGLPSDRFFAERPEGSVSTLKIQRTQQEDSAVYLCASSSPTLWHPYEQYFGPGTRLTVT.

The genes are TRBV7-2 and TRBJ1-3; a possible D gene is TRBD1 (5 bases). Germline CDR1 SGHTA, CDR2 FQGNSA. Trimming took 0 bases from V and 7 from J, leaving 10 bases between them. The CDR3 covers 14 residues. CDR3 amino acids: CASSLAKTENTIYF. As DNA, the CDR3 is TGTGCCAGCAGCTTAGCTAAGACAGAGAACACCATATATTTT.

This clone was observed a handful of times. CDR3 loop: CASSLSRGGADGYTF. The CDR3 coding sequence is TGTGCCAGCAGTTTATCTAGGGGGGGGGCTGATGGCTACACCTTC. V is TRBV27 and J is TRBJ1-2; D possibly corresponds to TRBD1 (6 bases). Germline V lookup: CDR1 MNHEY, CDR2 SMNVEV (reference sequence). The CDR3 runs 15 residues. Trimming pared 0 bases from V and 6 bases from J, leaving 14 bases between.

The chain is built from TRBV12-3 or TRBV12-4 and TRBJ2-7, with D possibly being TRBD2 (5 bases). The CDR3 extends over 12 amino acids. Trimming took 6 bases from V and 5 from J, leaving 11 bases between them. The CDR3 protein is CASSRGGDEQYF. CDR3 DNA sequence: TGTGCCAGCAGCCGGGGTGGGGACGAGCAGTACTTC.

This sequence joins TRBV2 and TRBJ2-7, with 9 bases matching TRBD1. Germline V lookup: CDR1 SNHLY, CDR2 FYNNEI. This CDR3 comprises 12 residues. J gave up 2 bases and V 11 bases, and 4 bases lay outside the gene matches. CDR3 amino acids: CAFRQGAYEQYF. The CDR3 DNA reads TGTGCCTTTCGACAGGGGGCCTACGAGCAGTACTTC.

CDR3 loop: CASSQDREGGYTF. In DNA form, the CDR3 reads TGTGCCAGCAGCCAAGATAGGGAGGGTGGCTACACCTTC. The chain recombines TRBV4-2 with TRBJ1-2; D uncertain. The CDR3 is 13 residues long. Germline-derived CDR1 and CDR2 are LGHNA and YNFKEQ. V lost 0 bases, J lost 7 bases, and 9 bases lay in between.

The chain carries TRBV28 and TRBJ1-2, with D possibly being TRBD1 (6 bases). Germline V gene data show CDR1 as MDHEN and CDR2 as SYDVKM. The CDR3 totals 14 residues. Deletions cut 7 bases from V and 8 bases from J, with 20 bases between. CDR3 sequence: CASNEPGAGWGYTF. CDR3 DNA sequence: TGTGCCAGCAACGAACCAGGGGCCGGTTGGGGCTACACCTTC.

This rearrangement joins TRBV5-6 to TRBJ2-7; TRBD1 matches at 7 bases. This CDR3 comprises 14 residues. Germline V CDR1 and CDR2: SGHDT, YYEEEE. V dropped 6 bases and J dropped 1; count of bases not matched to a gene: 7. CDR3 residues: CASIGTVGSYEQYF. The CDR3 DNA reads TGTGCCAGCATCGGGACAGTAGGGTCCTACGAGCAGTACTTC.